The 23 T cell receptor beta chains given below trace back to one sample, sequenced in a study of T cell changes during pregnancy in multiple sclerosis. The data were produced by immunoSEQ multiplex PCR, yet TCRdb's version contains in-frame clones alone and is incomplete. Of under 80,000 clones listed, 80% to 95% were seen once; the top ten hold under 0.6%. Sequences were derived from CD4+ T cells from peripheral blood mononuclear cells, sampled in the second trimester of pregnancy. These receptors were taken from a female donor with multiple sclerosis, enrolled in a pregnancy study.

In DNA form, the CDR3 reads TGTGCCAGCAGCTTAGCTAGCGGGACAGATGAGCAGTTCTTC. Translation gives CASSLASGTDEQFF. J is TRBJ2-1 and V is TRBV11-3, with 9 nucleotides matching TRBD2. The CDR3 totals 14 residues. The germline V gene has CDR1 SGHNT and CDR2 YENEEA. J lost 8 bases, V lost 1 base, and 3 bases had no gene match.

The V and J genes are TRBV28 and TRBJ1-5; 7 bases fit TRBD1. Unmatched junction bases numbered 7, after V lost 5 bases and J lost 0 bases. The V gene's germline CDR1 is MDHEN and CDR2 SYDVKM. The CDR3 runs 16 residues. CDR3: CASSHTGDHSNQPQHF. CDR3 DNA sequence: TGTGCCAGCAGTCATACAGGGGACCATAGCAATCAGCCCCAGCATTTT.

The CDR3 bases are TGTGCCTGGAGTACTAGACTTCACGGTTATAATTCACCCCTCCACTTT. It specifies CAWSTRLHGYNSPLHF. This chain joins TRBV30 and TRBJ1-6; D uncertain. V lost 2 bases and J lost 4, with 15 bases in between. There are 16 residues in the CDR3. In germline, CDR1 is GTSNPN, CDR2 SVGIG (reference sequence).

The rearrangement uses TRBV27 and TRBJ1-5; D is perhaps TRBD1 (5 bases). The CDR3 runs 15 residues. Germline CDR1 is MNHEY and CDR2 is SMNVEV (reference sequence). The germline V and J ends were trimmed by 3 bases and 4 bases, with 13 bases remaining between them. DNA for the CDR3: TGTGCCAGCAGTTTCGCGGGACGGGGGAATCAGCCCCAGCATTTT. It encodes CASSFAGRGNQPQHF.

This chain joins TRBV7-2 and TRBJ2-6; 9 bases are a match to TRBD1. The J segment lost 1 base and the V segment lost 4 bases, leaving 5 bases of the junction unmatched. Germline V gene sequence: CDR1 SGHTA, CDR2 FQGNSA. The CDR3 extends over 17 amino acids. This CDR3 reads CASSSQGAISGANVLTF. In DNA form, the CDR3 reads TGTGCCAGCAGCTCACAGGGGGCTATATCTGGGGCCAACGTCCTGACTTTC. The complete variable domain, with remaining parts taken from reference TRBV7-2 and TRBJ2-6, reads GAGVSQSPSNKVTEKGKDVELRCDPISGHTALYWYRQSLGQGLEFLIYFQGNSAPDKSGLPSDRFSAERTGGSVSTLTIQRTQQEDSAVYLCASSSQGAISGANVLTFGAGSRLTVL.

The sample holds one count of this clone. The chain uses TRBV19 and TRBJ2-7; 9 bases match TRBD1. The CDR3 runs to 15 residues. J lost 6 bases, V lost 5 bases, and 11 bases had no gene match. Germline V gene sequence: CDR1 LNHDA, CDR2 SQIVND (reference sequence). This CDR3 reads CASSLMGTGLAEQYF. The CDR3 DNA reads as TGTGCCAGTAGTCTCATGGGGACAGGGCTGGCCGAGCAGTACTTC.

V is TRBV2 and J is TRBJ2-5, with a weak D call TRBD1 (6 bases). Germline V lookup: CDR1 SNHLY, CDR2 FYNNEI. The V end was cut by 3 bases, the J end by 1 base, with 9 bases between. The CDR3 extends over 14 amino acids. CDR3: CASSEDRSQETQYF. In DNA, the CDR3 is TGTGCCAGCAGTGAGGACAGAAGCCAAGAGACCCAGTACTTC.

The V and J genes are TRBV9 and TRBJ2-6, with 9 bases that match TRBD1. Losses at the gene ends were 4 bases for V and 4 bases for J; bases not matched to a gene: 12. The length of the CDR3 is 18 residues. Germline assignment: CDR1 SGDLS and CDR2 YYNGEE. CDR3 DNA: TGTGCCAGCAGCTCACACAGGGGGCCCCGGGAGGGGGCCAACGTCCTGACTTTC. Residues: CASSSHRGPREGANVLTF. Variable domain in full (rest from reference TRBV9 and TRBJ2-6): DSGVTQTPKHLITATGQRVTLRCSPRSGDLSVYWYQQSLDQGLQFLIQYYNGEERAKGNILERFSAQQFPDLHSELNLSSLELGDSALYFCASSSHRGPREGANVLTFGAGSRLTVL.

The chain is built from TRBV7-3 and TRBJ2-7; D might be TRBD2 (6 bases). This CDR3 is built from 18 residues. Germline CDR1 is SGHTA and CDR2 is FQGTGA. The germline V and J ends were trimmed by 4 bases and 5 bases, with 27 bases remaining between them. The CDR3 nucleotides read TGTGCCAGCAGCTCCCCTTCCCCAAAGCCGGGAGAATCGGACGAGCAGTACTTC. Its protein is CASSSPSPKPGESDEQYF.

This clone was counted once. The chain is built from TRBV4-2 and TRBJ2-5; 15 positions agree with TRBD2. Germline loops: CDR1 LGHNA, CDR2 YNFKEQ. V lost 3 bases, J lost 2 bases, and 4 bases stayed unmatched. The CDR3 contains 17 residues. The DNA of the CDR3 is TGTGCCAGCAGCCAGGAGGGACTAGCGGGGGGACAAGAGACCCAGTACTTC. This translates into CASSQEGLAGGQETQYF.

This rearrangement joins TRBV28 to TRBJ2-7, with D maybe TRBD2 (6 bases). V was clipped by 5 bases and J by 7 bases, with 24 bases between them. This CDR3 has 16 residues. CDR1 MDHEN and CDR2 SYDVKM come from the germline V gene. CDR3 amino acids: CASSLIPSGTDVEQYF. CDR3 in DNA: TGTGCCAGCAGTCTGATACCCTCCGGGACTGACGTGGAGCAGTACTTC.

CDR3: CASSVGLGTPSYEQYF. CDR3 nucleotide sequence: TGTGCCAGCAGCGTAGGTCTAGGAACCCCCTCCTACGAGCAGTACTTC. The chain employs TRBV9 and TRBJ2-7; D unclear. Trimming took 0 bases from V and 0 from J, leaving 13 bases between them. CDR3 size: 16 residues. The germline gives CDR1 SGDLS, CDR2 YYNGEE.

In regard to this clone: Sequence at one end of the junction differs from germline and may be a read error. The J gene is TRBJ1-6, the V gene TRBV4-3; 8 nucleotides agree with TRBD1. The CDR3 sequence is 18 residues long. CDR1 LGHNA and CDR2 YSLEER come from the germline V gene. Written as DNA, the CDR3 is TGCACCAGCAGCCAGGGCTCCTCGGGACAGGCGCGGAGTCGGGCCCTCCACTTT. Translating gives CTSSQGSSGQARSRALHF.

The rearrangement links TRBV4-1 to TRBJ2-3; the match to TRBD2 covers 7 bases. Germline values: CDR1 MGHRA, CDR2 YSYEKL. The CDR3 is 16 amino acids. V lost 1 base, J lost 4 bases, and 8 bases stayed unmatched. DNA for the CDR3: TGCGCCAGCAGCCAAGTTATGCGGGAGCGGGCAGATACGCAGTATTTT. Encoded protein: CASSQVMRERADTQYF.

The rearrangement links TRBV29-1 to TRBJ2-7; tentative D call: TRBD1 (5 bases). V dropped 4 bases and J dropped 6 bases, with 13 bases sitting between them. The CDR3 contains 12 residues. Germline V gene lookup returns CDR1 SQVTM and CDR2 ANQGSEA. CDR3 region: CSVGFQGSEQYF. DNA of the CDR3: TGCAGCGTTGGTTTTCAGGGTAGCGAGCAGTACTTC.

The chain links TRBV5-1 to TRBJ2-7; D is possibly TRBD2 (5 bases). The germline gives CDR1 SGHRS, CDR2 YFSETQ. The CDR3 has 15 residues. Trimming stripped 4 bases from V and 0 bases from J, with 14 bases between. CDR3 sequence: CASSLSERSSYEQYF. The CDR3 region has the DNA TGCGCCAGCAGCCTGTCCGAGCGGAGCTCCTACGAGCAGTACTTC.

In its sample, this clone was seen once. J is TRBJ1-2 and V is TRBV6-5; no clear D gene. V was pared by 6 bases and J by 8 bases, with 19 bases between. The CDR3 consists of 14 residues. Germline V lookup: CDR1 MNHEY, CDR2 SVGAGI. CDR3 nucleotides: TGTGCCAGCAGCCCCCCGACAAAACCCAGGGGCTACACCTTC. This translates into CASSPPTKPRGYTF.

This rearrangement joins TRBV4-3 to TRBJ2-3; 10 bases match TRBD2. The CDR3 runs to 18 residues. Trimming at V came to 1 base and at J to 1 base, leaving 8 bases not matched to a gene. The V gene's germline CDR1 is LGHNA and CDR2 YSLEER. CDR3 nucleotides: TGCGCCAGCAGCCAAGGGACTGGAGGGACTAGCGGCACAGATACGCAGTATTTT. The encoded protein is CASSQGTGGTSGTDTQYF.

The gene calls are TRBV5-3 and TRBJ2-7; D not certain. TRBV5-3 is assigned to the ORF class and has an uncertain function. V was clipped by 0 bases and J by 2 bases, with 3 bases between them. CDR3 length: 12 amino acids. In DNA form, the CDR3 reads TGTGCCAGAAGCTTGGCTACCTACGAGCAGTACTTC. This sequence encodes CARSLATYEQYF.

The chain uses TRBV21-1 and TRBJ2-7; TRBD2, the D gene given by the table, was not confirmed from the DNA. TRBV21-1 is annotated as a pseudogene. CDR3 length: 16 residues. The CDR3 region is CASSLGTSGSFYEQYF. The CDR3 DNA is TGTGCCAGCAGCCTGGGGACTAGCGGGAGTTTTTACGAGCAGTACTTC.

The V gene is TRBV5-4, the J gene TRBJ1-2, with D perhaps TRBD1 (6 bases). Looked up from germline, CDR1 is SGHNT and CDR2 is YYREEE (reference sequence). V lost 7 bases, J lost 7 bases, and 23 bases lay in between. CDR3 length: 15 amino acids. The CDR3 loop reads CASAPEVSDRLGYTF. The CDR3 coding sequence is TGTGCCAGCGCGCCAGAAGTATCGGACAGACTTGGCTACACCTTC.

This sequence joins TRBV6-1 and TRBJ2-7; possibly TRBD2 for D (6 bases). This CDR3 has 14 amino acids. Germline assignment: CDR1 MNHNS and CDR2 SASEGT. V dropped 4 bases and J dropped 2 bases, with 12 bases sitting between them. The CDR3 nucleotides read TGTGCCAGCAGTGTGCGGGATGCCCCCTACGAGCAGTACTTC. It translates to CASSVRDAPYEQYF.

CDR3 sequence reads: CASMGAPSQETQYF. CDR3 DNA sequence: TGTGCCAGCATGGGGGCACCAAGCCAAGAGACCCAGTACTTC. The rearrangement joins TRBV28 to TRBJ2-5, with D possibly TRBD1 on 6 matching bases. CDR1 and CDR2 from the germline V gene are MDHEN and SYDVKM. Trimming left V 7 bases short and J 1 base short, with 13 bases between. This CDR3 is 14 amino acids long. Full variable domain (remainder filled in from reference TRBV28 and TRBJ2-5): DVKVTQSSRYLVKRTGEKVFLECVQDMDHENMFWYRQDPGLGLRLIYFSYDVKMKEKGDIPEGYSVSREKKERFSLILESASTNQTSMYLCASMGAPSQETQYFGPGTRLLVL.